Listed below are T cell receptor beta chains from one sample, sequenced in a study of graft-versus-host responses after intestinal transplantation. The antigens for these receptors are not known. Using immunoSEQ multiplex PCR, the repertoire was profiled, and TCRdb retains in-frame clones only, with some absent. The sample has about 92,000 clones; around four fifths are singletons. The source material was unstimulated CD8+ T cells sorted from spleen or lymph node cells, sampled before intestinal transplant. Receptors were obtained from a human donor who received an intestinal transplant. CDR3s include the opening cysteine and the closing phenylalanine or tryptophan. The order of the fields is clone size, J gene, D gene, V gene, CDR3 protein, CDR3 DNA. D genes are given only for firm matches. Expanded clones are given a class, and other clones once, few, many or no size at all.

NA TRBJ2-1 NA TRBV9 CASSVGVGAYNEQFF TGTGCCAGCAGCGTAGGTGTGGGGGCCTACAATGAGCAGTTCTTC
NA TRBJ2-5 NA TRBV6-5 CASSENSSKETQYF TGTGCCAGCAGTGAAAACTCTAGCAAGGAGACCCAGTACTTC
NA TRBJ2-7 NA TRBV6-5 CASSYWGRARAF TGTGCCAGCAGTTACTGGGGCAGGGCAAGAGCCTTC
few TRBJ2-5 NA TRBV11-2 CASSDTRGTQYF TGTGCCAGCAGCGATACCCGGGGGACCCAGTACTTC
few TRBJ2-2 TRBD2 TRBV4-1 CASSQDSGIVAGPTGELFF TGCGCCAGCAGCCAAGATAGTGGTATCGTAGCGGGTCCAACCGGGGAGCTGTTTTTT
few TRBJ2-1 TRBD2 TRBV27 CASSPLRLAGAPEQFF TGTGCCAGCAGTCCGCTGAGACTAGCGGGAGCCCCTGAGCAGTTCTTC
few TRBJ2-7 TRBD1 TRBV19 CASSPGTGGYEQYF TGTGCCAGTAGTCCCGGGACAGGGGGTTACGAGCAGTACTTC
NA TRBJ1-2 NA TRBV6-6 CASSYSGLGGYTF TGTGCCAGCAGTTACTCGGGGCTTGGTGGCTACACCTTC
once TRBJ2-7 TRBD2 TRBV28 CASSPTPGLAMIYEQYF TGTGCCAGCAGTCCGACGCCGGGACTAGCAATGATCTACGAGCAGTACTTC
NA TRBJ2-7 NA TRBV6-5 CASSYSPGVIYEQYF TGTGCCAGCAGTTATTCCCCAGGGGTGATCTACGAGCAGTACTTC
NA TRBJ1-1 NA TRBV4-1 CASSQAGMGTEAFF TGCGCCAGCAGCCAAGCAGGGATGGGGACTGAAGCTTTCTTT
NA TRBJ2-7 TRBD1 TRBV25-1 CASSEWNRGYEQYF TGTGCCAGCAGTGAATGGAACAGGGGCTACGAGCAGTACTTC
few TRBJ2-1 NA TRBV14 CASSQERVEQFF TGTGCCAGCAGCCAAGAACGGGTCGAGCAGTTCTTC
NA TRBJ1-2 NA TRBV6-5 CASSEGPGNYGYTF TGTGCCAGCAGTGAAGGACCAGGGAACTATGGCTACACCTTC
NA TRBJ2-4 NA TRBV5-1 CASSLGLDPDKNIQYF TGCGCCAGCAGCTTGGGGCTGGACCCCGACAAAAACATTCAGTACTTC
NA TRBJ1-1 TRBD1 TRBV25-1 CASSLTGKGREAFF TGTGCCAGCAGTCTGACAGGGAAAGGCCGTGAAGCTTTCTTT